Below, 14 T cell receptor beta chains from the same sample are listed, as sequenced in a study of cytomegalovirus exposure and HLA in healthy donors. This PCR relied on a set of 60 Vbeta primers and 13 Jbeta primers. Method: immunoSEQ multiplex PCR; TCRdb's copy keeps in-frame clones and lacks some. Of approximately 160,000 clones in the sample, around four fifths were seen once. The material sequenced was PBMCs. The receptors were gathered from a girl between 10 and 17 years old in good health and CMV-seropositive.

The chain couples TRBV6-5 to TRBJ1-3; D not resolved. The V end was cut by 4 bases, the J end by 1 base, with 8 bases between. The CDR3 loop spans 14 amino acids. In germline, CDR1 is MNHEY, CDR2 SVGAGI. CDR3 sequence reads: CASSSEPSGNTIYF. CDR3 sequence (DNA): TGTGCCAGCAGTTCCGAGCCATCTGGAAACACCATATATTTT.

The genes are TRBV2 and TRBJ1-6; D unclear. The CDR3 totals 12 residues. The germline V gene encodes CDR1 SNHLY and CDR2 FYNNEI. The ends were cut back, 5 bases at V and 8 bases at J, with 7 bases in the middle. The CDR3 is CASSSLHSPLHF. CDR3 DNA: TGTGCCAGCAGTTCCCTCCATTCACCCCTCCACTTT.

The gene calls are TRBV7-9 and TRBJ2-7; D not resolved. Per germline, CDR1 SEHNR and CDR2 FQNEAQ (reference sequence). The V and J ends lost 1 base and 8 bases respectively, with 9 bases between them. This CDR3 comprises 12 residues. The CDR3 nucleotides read TGTGCCAGCAGCTTAGGGGCCGGCCAGCAGTACTTC. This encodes CASSLGAGQQYF.

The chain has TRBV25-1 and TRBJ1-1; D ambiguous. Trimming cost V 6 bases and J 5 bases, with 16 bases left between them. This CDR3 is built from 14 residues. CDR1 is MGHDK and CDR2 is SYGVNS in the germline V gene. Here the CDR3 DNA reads TGTGCCAGCAGCGCCCAGAGGGAAGCTACTGAAGCTTTCTTT. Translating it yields CASSAQREATEAFF.

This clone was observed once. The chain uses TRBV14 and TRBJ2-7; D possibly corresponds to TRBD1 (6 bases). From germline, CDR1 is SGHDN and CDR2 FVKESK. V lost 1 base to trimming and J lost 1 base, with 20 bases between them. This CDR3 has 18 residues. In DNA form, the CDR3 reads TGTGCCAGCAGCCAAGGAGCACCCAGGGCGAGGGGGTCCTACGAGCAGTACTTC. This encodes CASSQGAPRARGSYEQYF.

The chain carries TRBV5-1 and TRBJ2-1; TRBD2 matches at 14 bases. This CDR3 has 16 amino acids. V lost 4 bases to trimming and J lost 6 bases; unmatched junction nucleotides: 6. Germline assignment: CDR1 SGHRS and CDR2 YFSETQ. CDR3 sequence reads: CASSPWTSGGPNEQFF. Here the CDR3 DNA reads TGCGCCAGCAGCCCTTGGACTAGCGGGGGGCCCAATGAGCAGTTCTTC.

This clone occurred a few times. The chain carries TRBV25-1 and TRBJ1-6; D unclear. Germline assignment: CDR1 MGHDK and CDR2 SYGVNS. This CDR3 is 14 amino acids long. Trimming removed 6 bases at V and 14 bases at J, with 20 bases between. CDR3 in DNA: TGTGCCAGCAGCCCTCGGGTCCACCTGAAATCCCTCCACTTT. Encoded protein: CASSPRVHLKSLHF.

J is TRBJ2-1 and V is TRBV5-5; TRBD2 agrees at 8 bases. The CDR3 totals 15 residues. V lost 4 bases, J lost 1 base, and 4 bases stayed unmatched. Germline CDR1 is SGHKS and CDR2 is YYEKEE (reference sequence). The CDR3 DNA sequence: TGTGCCAGCAGCGGTAGCGGGGAATCCTACAATGAGCAGTTCTTC. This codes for CASSGSGESYNEQFF.

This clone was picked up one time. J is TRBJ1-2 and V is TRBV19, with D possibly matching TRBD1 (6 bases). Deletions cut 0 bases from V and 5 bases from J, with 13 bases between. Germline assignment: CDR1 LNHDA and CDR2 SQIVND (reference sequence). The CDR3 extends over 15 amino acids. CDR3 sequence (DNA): TGTGCCAGTAGTATAGAGGCGCGGACAGATTATGGCTACACCTTC. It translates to CASSIEARTDYGYTF.

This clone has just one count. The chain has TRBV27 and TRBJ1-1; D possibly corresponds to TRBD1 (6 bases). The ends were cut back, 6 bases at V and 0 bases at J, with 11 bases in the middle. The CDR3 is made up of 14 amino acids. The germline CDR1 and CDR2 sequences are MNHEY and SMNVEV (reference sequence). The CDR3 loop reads CASSSRGMNTEAFF. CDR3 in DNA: TGTGCCAGCAGCTCCAGGGGAATGAACACTGAAGCTTTCTTT.

Here the CDR3 reads CAWRTRGYEQYF. In DNA form, the CDR3 reads TGTGCCTGGAGGACCAGGGGCTACGAGCAGTACTTC. The genes are TRBV30 and TRBJ2-7, with D perhaps matching TRBD1 (6 bases). CDR1 and CDR2 (germline): GTSNPN, SVGIG (reference sequence). V shed 3 bases and J shed 3 bases, with 9 bases lying between them. CDR3 length: 12 residues.

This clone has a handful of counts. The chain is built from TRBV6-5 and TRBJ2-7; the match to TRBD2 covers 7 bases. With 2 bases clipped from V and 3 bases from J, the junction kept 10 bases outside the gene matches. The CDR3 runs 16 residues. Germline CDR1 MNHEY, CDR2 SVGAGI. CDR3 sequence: CASSYVERGKGYEQYF. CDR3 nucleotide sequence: TGTGCCAGCAGTTACGTGGAGCGGGGAAAGGGCTACGAGCAGTACTTC.

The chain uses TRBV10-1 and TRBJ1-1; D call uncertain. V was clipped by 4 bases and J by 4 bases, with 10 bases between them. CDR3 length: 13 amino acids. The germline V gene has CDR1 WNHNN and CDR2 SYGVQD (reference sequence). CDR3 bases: TGCGCCAGCAGTGGGGAGAAAATCACTGAAGCTTTCTTT. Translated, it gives CASSGEKITEAFF.

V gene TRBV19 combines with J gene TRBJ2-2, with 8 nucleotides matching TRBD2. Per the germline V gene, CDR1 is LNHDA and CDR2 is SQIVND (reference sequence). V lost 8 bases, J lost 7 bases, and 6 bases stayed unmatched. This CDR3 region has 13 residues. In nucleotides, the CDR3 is TGTGCCAGTTCTGGACTAGCCGACGGGGAGCTGTTTTTT. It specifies CASSGLADGELFF.